This is a list of T cell receptor beta chains from one sample in a study of blood T cell repertoires in COVID-19. Using immunoSEQ multiplex PCR, the repertoire was profiled, and TCRdb retains in-frame clones only, with some absent. The data hold 150,000 to 180,000 clones, with roughly 89% observed a single time. Sequenced: peripheral blood. Source of these receptors: a man in his forties or fifties with acute or convalescent COVID-19. CDR3s include the opening cysteine and the closing phenylalanine or tryptophan. The order of the fields is CDR3 length, V gene, D gene, clone size, J gene, CDR3 DNA, CDR3 protein. The D gene is left open where the match is weak. The size of a clone is reported for some rows only, either as once, few or many, or as a class for expanded clones.

13	TRBV28	TRBD1	-	TRBJ1-6	TGTGCCACCCGACAGGGGGTTGTGACACCCCTCCACTTT	CATRQGVVTPLHF
18	TRBV4-1	-	-	TRBJ2-7	TGCGCCAGCAGCCAAGAAGGACGGGGTAGCGTAACAACCTACGAGCAGTACTTC	CASSQEGRGSVTTYEQYF
11	TRBV29-1	TRBD1	-	TRBJ1-2	TGCAGCGCTCAGGGGGTATATGGCTACACCTTC	CSAQGVYGYTF
16	TRBV6-5	-	-	TRBJ2-3	TGTGCCAGCAGTTACAATCCACTAGCACTCACAGATACGCAGTATTTT	CASSYNPLALTDTQYF
15	TRBV24-1	TRBD2	-	TRBJ2-1	TGTGCCACCAGTGGTCTAGGACTAGTAAACAATGAGCAGTTCTTC	CATSGLGLVNNEQFF
13	TRBV2	-	-	TRBJ2-5	TGTGCCAGTACCCGGACTTTTCAAGAGACCCAGTACTTC	CASTRTFQETQYF
16	TRBV18	-	-	TRBJ2-6	TGTGCCAGCTCACCGAACGGGGGACGCGGGGCCAACGTCCTGACTTTC	CASSPNGGRGANVLTF
16	TRBV29-1	TRBD2	-	TRBJ2-3	TGCAGCGTTGGGATTCGGCTAGCGGGAGGAACAGATACGCAGTATTTT	CSVGIRLAGGTDTQYF
18	TRBV27	TRBD1	once	TRBJ1-1	TGTGCCAGCCAAACGCATTATGGGGGGAACAGGGGGGTAACTGAAGCTTTCTTT	CASQTHYGGNRGVTEAFF
13	TRBV19	TRBD2	once	TRBJ2-7	TGTGCCAGTAGTTTTAGCGGGAGCTACGAGCAGTACTTC	CASSFSGSYEQYF
16	TRBV5-4	TRBD1	once	TRBJ1-3	TGTGCCAGCAGCCGCAGAGACAGGGTCTCTGGAAACACCATATATTTT	CASSRRDRVSGNTIYF
15	TRBV29-1	TRBD2	few	TRBJ2-1	TGCAGCTCAACCTTAGCGGGGCGCTCCTACAATGAGCAGTTCTTC	CSSTLAGRSYNEQFF
16	TRBV5-1	TRBD1	-	TRBJ1-4	TGCGCCAGCAGCTTGGTGGGGGGACAGGGCGATGAAAAACTGTTTTTT	CASSLVGGQGDEKLFF
15	TRBV29-1	TRBD2	-	TRBJ2-2	TGCAGCGTTGGGCTAGCGGGGGAGAGGACCGGGGAGCTGTTTTTT	CSVGLAGERTGELFF
15	TRBV28	TRBD1	-	TRBJ1-5	TGTGCCAGCAGTCTGGACACAGGGGGTAGACAGCCCCAGCATTTT	CASSLDTGGRQPQHF
12	TRBV6-5	-	-	TRBJ2-1	TGTGCCAGCAGCTTCGTCTCGGGTGAGCAGTTCTTC	CASSFVSGEQFF
15	TRBV5-1	-	-	TRBJ2-7	TGCGCCAGCAGCTTGGGCGGGACAGCCTCCTACGAGCAGTACTTC	CASSLGGTASYEQYF
13	TRBV12-3/TRBV12-4	TRBD1	-	TRBJ2-7	TGTGCCAGCAGTTTAGGGGACAGCTACGAGCAGTACTTC	CASSLGDSYEQYF
15	TRBV7-2	-	-	TRBJ1-5	TGTGCCAGCAGCTTAGGGACTACTCGGAATCAGCCCCAGCATTTT	CASSLGTTRNQPQHF
14	TRBV15	TRBD1	-	TRBJ2-7	TGTGCCACCACCCGGACAGGGGGTTCCTACGAGCAGTACTTC	CATTRTGGSYEQYF
17	TRBV11-3	TRBD2	-	TRBJ2-3	TGTGCCAGCAGCCCACGCCCCGGGGGGGCCGGGACAGATACGCAGTATTTT	CASSPRPGGAGTDTQYF
12	TRBV6-5	TRBD2	-	TRBJ2-7	TGTGCCACGCGGGACTATTTGTACGAGCAGTACTTC	CATRDYLYEQYF
14	TRBV10-3	-	once	TRBJ2-4	TGTGCCATCAGTGATACAGGTCGGAAAAACATTCAGTACTTC	CAISDTGRKNIQYF
15	TRBV7-8	TRBD1	few	TRBJ1-6	TGTGCCAGCAGCTTTAGACAGGGTCCTAATTCACCCCTCCACTTT	CASSFRQGPNSPLHF
14	TRBV5-1	-	-	TRBJ2-3	TGCGCCAGCAGCTTGAGCGCGGGGACAGATACGCAGTATTTT	CASSLSAGTDTQYF
14	TRBV15	-	-	TRBJ2-5	TGTGCCACCAGCAGAGCCTGGGCACGAGAGACCCAGTACTTC	CATSRAWARETQYF
16	TRBV11-1	TRBD2	-	TRBJ2-1	TGTGCCAGCAGCTCAACAAGGGGGACTAGCGGCAATGAGCAGTTCTTC	CASSSTRGTSGNEQFF
16	TRBV7-9	TRBD2	-	TRBJ2-3	TGTGCCAGCAGCCGAACTAGCGGGGGGGGCACAGATACGCAGTATTTT	CASSRTSGGGTDTQYF
15	TRBV9	TRBD1	-	TRBJ2-7	TGTGCCAGCAGCGCCCGAACCGGGACAGGCTACGAGCAGTACTTC	CASSARTGTGYEQYF
13	TRBV6-5	-	-	TRBJ1-1	TGTGCCAGCAGTTTAAGCCTGAACACTGAAGCTTTCTTT	CASSLSLNTEAFF
15	TRBV2	-	once	TRBJ2-1	TGTGCCAGCAGTGAAGGGCTAGCAGGACGAAGACCGCAGTTCTTC	CASSEGLAGRRPQFF
14	TRBV6-4	-	-	TRBJ2-7	TGTGCCAGCAGTGAAGGGCAGGGGTCCTACGAGCAGTACTTC	CASSEGQGSYEQYF
15	TRBV4-2	-	-	TRBJ2-2	TGTGCCAGCAGCCAAGTGGGGACCGGGGGAGGGGAGCTGTTTTTT	CASSQVGTGGGELFF
16	TRBV5-1	-	-	TRBJ1-6	TGCGCCAGCAGCGGGGGGGACGGGGGATATGGTTCACCCCTCCACTTT	CASSGGDGGYGSPLHF
14	TRBV6-6	TRBD1	-	TRBJ2-1	TGTGCCAGCAGTTCCGGGACAGGGAAACATGAGCAGTTCTTC	CASSSGTGKHEQFF
14	TRBV7-2	-	-	TRBJ1-4	TGTGCCAGCAGACCAGGAGGGACTAATGAAAAACTGTTTTTT	CASRPGGTNEKLFF
15	TRBV18	-	-	TRBJ1-6	TGTGCCAGCTCAACGGGACCGACGGAGGGGTCACCCCTCCACTTT	CASSTGPTEGSPLHF
14	TRBV11-2	TRBD1	-	TRBJ2-7	TGTGCCAGCAGCTCCCAGGGGGCGTACCACGAGCAGTACTTC	CASSSQGAYHEQYF
16	TRBV15	TRBD1	-	TRBJ1-2	TGTGCCACCAGCAGGCTAGGGACAGGGGGGAACTATGGCTACACCTTC	CATSRLGTGGNYGYTF
17	TRBV20-1	TRBD2	-	TRBJ2-7	TGCAGTGCTAGTTCGACAGGCGGACTAGCGGGGACCTACGAGCAGTACTTC	CSASSTGGLAGTYEQYF
14	TRBV30	TRBD1	-	TRBJ2-1	TGTGCCTGGACCCCGAGGACAGGGAGGCATGAGCAGTTCTTC	CAWTPRTGRHEQFF
13	TRBV12-3/TRBV12-4	-	few	TRBJ2-1	TGTGCCAGCAGTTCCCAGGGGAACAATGAGCAGTTCTTC	CASSSQGNNEQFF